This TCR beta chain was identified in a study of regulatory T cells in long-lasting Graves disease. Stated time point: persistent/refractory GD, antithyroid drugs over 5 years with positive TRAb. Extracted PBMC RNA gave rise to the TCR library. As a group, patients came from one endocrinology department in Xi'an, China. This clonotype showed up many times. Its antigen is as yet unknown. Investigators prepared the TCR beta libraries by applying iRepertoire HTBI primers and Arm-PCR of CDR3 regions. TCRdb fed the multiplex PCR reads into MiXCR, producing one record per CDR3 protein. The sample lists hundreds of thousands of distinct CDR3 sequences, 20% occurring once. Trimming took 2 bases from V and 5 from J; bases not matched to a gene: 8. The length of the CDR3 is 15 residues. Germline V gene sequence: CDR1 LNHNV, CDR2 YYDKDF (reference sequence). Study outcomes and limitations: TCR diversity was lower in persistent Graves' patients than in newly diagnosed ones. Analyses excluded thyroid tissue, covering peripheral blood alone. TRBV28, TRBJ1-2 and TRBJ2-5 emerged as the favored segments in persistent disease.

The sequence was obtained from a female donor with Graves disease. The rearrangement links TRBV15 to TRBJ1-2, with 7 bases aligning to TRBD1. The sequenced sample was peripheral blood mononuclear cells (PBMCs), obtained when the disease was refractory, from a patient treated with antithyroid drugs. In DNA, the CDR3 is TGTGCCACCAGCAGACTCCGACAGGGCCGATATGGCTACACCTTC. Protein sequence: CATSRLRQGRYGYTF.